The entry that follows covers one T cell receptor beta chain sequence. Per germline, CDR1 SGHAT and CDR2 FQNNGV. The CDR3 spans 17 residues. V shed 7 bases, J shed 0 bases, and the junction held 9 bases outside the gene matches. This record belongs to a study of T cell changes during pregnancy in multiple sclerosis. Method: immunoSEQ multiplex PCR; TCRdb's copy keeps in-frame clones and lacks some. The sample includes tens of thousands of clones, roughly 92% of them seen just once. This material consisted of peripheral blood, taken after pregnancy. The V call is TRBV11-2, the J call TRBJ1-3, with TRBD1 identical over 10 bases. The clonotype was recovered from a female donor in good health, enrolled as a control in a pregnancy study. CDR3 bases: TGTGCCAGCAATCCCGGGACAGGGGCTCTCTCTGGAAACACCATATATTTT. Amino acids: CASNPGTGALSGNTIYF.